This T cell receptor (beta chain) was identified in a study of blood T cell repertoires in COVID-19. Followed over time, Seattle patients had been enrolled while infection was active. TCRdb's table, derived via immunoSEQ multiplex PCR, lists solely in-frame clones and lacks some. The sample includes about 140,000 clones, 88% of them seen just once. Germline loops: CDR1 SGHVS, CDR2 FNYEAQ. There are 15 residues in the CDR3. With 3 bases removed from V and 0 bases from J, the gap between germline ends came to 9 bases. This clone was seen only a few times. The clonotype originates from a human donor with COVID-19, enrolled during active disease. The donor label of this sample is uncertain. Sequenced input: peripheral blood. The V gene is TRBV7-6, the J gene TRBJ1-5; maybe TRBD1 (5 bases). The CDR3 bases are TGTGCCAGCAGCTTCTCCAGGGATAGCAATCAGCCCCAGCATTTT. It is translated as CASSFSRDSNQPQHF. Looking up the rest from reference TRBV7-6 and TRBJ1-5 gives the full variable domain: GAGVSQSPRYKVTKRGQDVALRCDPISGHVSLYWYRQALGQGPEFLTYFNYEAQQDKSGLPNDRFSAERPEGSISTLTIQRTEQRDSAMYRCASSFSRDSNQPQHFGDGTRLSIL.